The T cell receptor beta chain under discussion was sequenced for a study of T cell responses to AZD1222 COVID-19 vaccine (dated by TCRdb to the early 2020s). A note on the overall study: AZD1222 recipients whose second dose came at about 4 weeks and those whose second dose came at about 12 weeks were combined into one group, since spike-specific TCR depth and breadth did not differ between the two schedules. TCR sequencing covered roughly 230 trial participants: roughly 200 given two doses of AZD1222 and around 26 given two doses of MenACWY control vaccine. Trial participants were enrolled into age subgroups of 18-55, 56-69 and 70-plus years, which contained roughly 150, 30 and 60 TCR-sequenced participants, respectively. The research as a whole found: The 56-69-year group was small, and its depth increase did not reach significance, likely because of low power. Conclusions about previously exposed vaccinees are limited, since just five to seven AZD1222 recipients were seropositive for SARS-CoV-2 at baseline. No day 14 peak-response samples were available, so repertoires were characterized only after the peak T cell response. Reportedly, close to half of the unique spike-specific TCRs recognized epitopes lying outside the regions that are mutated in the B.1.351 and B.1.1.7 variants. Most participants were white British and females outnumbered males, and the authors suggested that clonal diversity may have been underestimated. After two AZD1222 doses, spike-specific TCR breadth and depth were significantly higher than at day 0 and than in MenACWY recipients. The vaccine-associated CD4 TCRs covered the entire spike protein, and the dominant responses fell in regions 160-218 and 743-854.

The table lists this clone with a count of one. Its antigen has not been determined. No clone much larger than this one lies a single base away; base qualities are absent. V loses 3 bases at its end and J loses 5 bases; junction bases beyond the gene matches: 12. The CDR3 runs 16 residues from the cysteine to the phenylalanine. The retained sequence is limited to the CDR3, 48 bases, with the frame set at the first base. CDR1 KGHSH and CDR2 LQKENI are derived from the germline V gene. The CDR3 regions of human TCRbeta chains were subjected to immunosequencing. From the authors' description of their analysis: Repertoire TCRs were checked for matches against a reference library of SARS-CoV-2-specific TCRs that had been generated using the MIRA antigen-specificity platform. Breadth was defined as the fraction of unique TCRs that were SARS-CoV-2-associated, and depth was defined as the fraction of total T cells that were SARS-CoV-2-associated. Using the MIRA data, each spike-specific TCR was mapped to the spike region that the TCR reacts to and placed in a CD4 or CD8 class. Log10-transformed breadth and depth values were compared by one-way ANOVA with Sidak's multiple comparisons tests. TCRdb limited this immuneACCESS table to in-frame rearrangements with V and J called. A share of clones is missing; checked studies link under half to unresolved V genes, and the rest is unexplained. V and J calls and clone size are given by that table; D and trimming were obtained from the DNA. This sample has some 150,000 clones in its table, and more than 70% of those were observed once. Together, the top ten hold about 15% of the sample.

The time point label on this specimen signifies: baseline before first vaccination. Vaccinee samples were obtained from the UK trials COV001 and COV002, which included a single-blind randomized controlled phase 2/3 trial of AZD1222 (ChAdOx1 nCoV-19) in healthy adults. Trial participant PBMC samples were collected at day 0 and day 28 after the second dose for TCRbeta chain sequencing. The starting material was peripheral blood, obtained on day 0 of AZD1222 vaccination. The source of this sequence is an adult in good health. The chain employs TRBV18 and TRBJ1-1; 7 junctional bases match TRBD1. The CDR3 corresponds to CASSPLESGGTTEAFF. The DNA sequence is as follows: TGTGCCAGCTCACCGTTAGAGTCAGGGGGTACTACTGAAGCTTTCTTT.